This T cell receptor (beta chain) is drawn from a study of cytomegalovirus exposure and HLA in healthy donors. Study-wide background: A subsequent analysis reported that the 95 to 150 validation repertoires were produced on the same platform that had also been used for the 666 first-cohort repertoires.

Generated by immunoSEQ multiplex PCR, the TCRdb table keeps only in-frame clones and is missing some. Of 150,000 to 200,000 clones in the sample, more than 70% were seen once. A word on this clone: The antigen is unknown.

The validation cohort, a group of around 120 subjects, included the donors and was separate from the approximately 650-subject first cohort. V was shortened by 6 bases and J by 3 bases, with 14 bases between the two germline ends. Germline V gene lookup returns CDR1 KGHSH and CDR2 LQKENI. CDR3 length: 14 amino acids. Study-level findings and limits: A classifier reportedly called cytomegalovirus status with high sensitivity and specificity. Cytomegalovirus association was assigned to approximately 180 TCR beta chains.

Sequenced sample: PBMCs. The genes are TRBV18 and TRBJ1-2, with unresolved D. The clonotype originates from a woman between 18 and 29 years old in good health and CMV-seronegative. CDR3 residues: CASSLEGNYYGYTF. For the CDR3, the DNA is TGTGCCAGCTCCCTTGAGGGTAATTACTATGGCTACACCTTC.